This TCR beta chain is from a study of blood T cell repertoires in COVID-19. The overall study: From the United States, Italy and Spain came samples of acute and convalescent COVID-19.

V lost 4 bases and J 7 bases, leaving 10 bases between the germline ends. The germline CDR1 and CDR2 sequences are KGHDR and SFDVKD. The CDR3 sequence is 13 residues long. Only in-frame clones appear in the TCRdb table, and some are missing; sequencing was by immunoSEQ multiplex PCR. The sample has about 36,000 clones, around four fifths seen once. This receptor was identified in a man in his sixties with acute or convalescent COVID-19. The J gene is TRBJ1-5, the V gene TRBV24-1, with D possibly TRBD1 on 5 matching bases. The sample was peripheral blood. The CDR3 here is CATSDRVGQPQHF. In nucleotides, the CDR3 is TGTGCCACCAGTGACAGGGTCGGACAGCCCCAGCATTTT.